These 21 T cell receptor beta chains were sequenced from one sample in a study of T cells in women clearing cervical HPV infection. Sequencing used immunoSEQ multiplex PCR; TCRdb keeps in-frame clones, though not all of them. This repertoire comprises fewer than 25,000 clones; its ten largest clones make up approximately 15%. The sequencing input was blood buffy coat. Every receptor here comes from a woman aged 18 to 75 with a cervical HPV16 infection that either progressed to CIN3+ or cleared (not recorded which).

A remark on this clone: From the germline J gene comes the end of the CDR3, since the read stops 3 residues before it. V is TRBV6-2 or TRBV6-3 and J is TRBJ2-3; weak D call: TRBD2 (6 bases). Trimming took 8 bases from V and 6 from J, leaving 6 bases between them. Germline CDR1 and CDR2: MNHEY and SVGEGT. The CDR3 is 10 amino acids. The CDR3 loop reads CASGGDTQYF. CDR3 bases read: TGTGCCAGCGGGGGGGATACG.

Note on this clone: The sequenced fragment ends 3 residues before the CDR3 boundary, so the rest is inferred from the germline J gene. This chain uses TRBV5-1 with TRBJ1-5; tentative D call: TRBD1 (5 bases). The CDR3 is 14 amino acids. Germline CDR1 reads SGHRS; CDR2 reads YFSETQ. The germline V and J ends were trimmed by 4 bases and 3 bases, with 11 bases remaining between them. The chain's CDR3 is CASSPGAVNQPQHF. The CDR3 DNA, read in part, is TGCGCCAGCAGCCCTGGGGCAGTCAATCAGCCC.

In regard to this clone: The read is 3 residues too short to cover the CDR3 end, so that end is filled in from the germline J gene. The V call is TRBV29-1, the J call TRBJ1-2, with D possibly being TRBD1 (5 bases). V shed 8 bases and J shed 7 bases, with 20 bases lying between them. Germline V lookup: CDR1 SQVTM, CDR2 ANQGSEA. The CDR3 is 13 residues long. Partial CDR3 DNA: TGCAGCACCCCGAACCGGGGGGGAACTGGC. It is translated as CSTPNRGGTG. The entire CDR3 protein is CSTPNRGGTGYTF. Full variable domain (missing parts from reference TRBV29-1 and TRBJ1-2): SAVISQKPSRDICQRGTSLTIQCQVDSQVTMMFWYRQQPGQSLTLIATANQGSEATYESGFVIDKFPISRPNLTFSTLTVSNMSPEDSSIYLCSTPNRGGTGYTFGSGTRLTVV.

A note on this clone: The sequenced fragment ends 3 residues before the CDR3 boundary, so the rest is inferred from the germline J gene. V and J are TRBV7-9 and TRBJ1-2; tentative D call: TRBD1 (5 bases). Trimming took off 6 bases at V and 4 bases at J, with 12 bases between the two ends. This CDR3 contains 13 residues. Per the germline V gene, CDR1 is SEHNR and CDR2 is FQNEAQ (reference sequence). Incomplete CDR3 DNA: TGTGCCAGCAGGGGGCCGGAGGTCTATGGC. Protein sequence: CASRGPEVYG. The full CDR3 protein is CASRGPEVYGYTF.

With respect to this clone: The read falls 3 residues short of the CDR3 end, and the missing part is taken from the germline J gene. The genes are TRBV19 and TRBJ1-2; possible D gene TRBD1, 6 bases. V was trimmed by 5 bases and J by 1 base, leaving 14 bases between them. Germline CDR1 LNHDA, CDR2 SQIVND (reference sequence). The CDR3 is made up of 15 amino acids. CDR3 sequence: CASSYIRTVNYGYTF. The sequenced part of the CDR3 DNA is TGTGCCAGTAGTTACATTAGGACAGTTAACTATGGC. The entire variable domain, with the rest obtained from reference TRBV19 and TRBJ1-2, is as follows: DGGITQSPKYLFRKEGQNVTLSCEQNLNHDAMYWYRQDPGQGLRLIYYSQIVNDFQKGDIAEGYSVSREKKESFPLTVTSAQKNPTAFYLCASSYIRTVNYGYTFGSGTRLTVV.

Concerning this clone: The sequenced fragment ends 3 residues before the CDR3 boundary, so the rest is inferred from the germline J gene. This chain uses TRBV5-1 with TRBJ2-5; 8 positions match TRBD2. This CDR3 contains 16 residues. J gave up 2 bases and V 0 bases, and 6 bases lay outside the gene matches. CDR1 and CDR2 from the germline V gene are SGHRS and YFSETQ. This CDR3 is CASSLVPGGVQETQYF. CDR3 bases read: TGCGCCAGCAGCTTGGTCCCCGGGGGGGTTCAAGAGACC. The full variable domain, in which reference TRBV5-1 and TRBJ2-5 provide the parts outside the CDR3, is KAGVTQTPRYLIKTRGQQVTLSCSPISGHRSVSWYQQTPGQGLQFLFEYFSETQRNKGNFPGRFSGRQFSNSRSEMNVSTLELGDSALYLCASSLVPGGVQETQYFGPGTRLLVL.

As concerns this clone: The read falls 3 residues short of the CDR3 end, and the missing part is taken from the germline J gene. The genes are TRBV2 and TRBJ1-6; 8 bases match TRBD1. Per the germline V gene, CDR1 is SNHLY and CDR2 is FYNNEI. V lost 7 bases, J lost 10 bases, and 9 bases stayed unmatched. The CDR3 loop spans 14 amino acids. The sequenced CDR3 bases are TGTGCCAGCACCCGACAGGGGTCGGGATCACCC. Translation: CASTRQGSGSP. The whole CDR3 is CASTRQGSGSPLHF.

Remarks on this clone: The missing CDR3 end, 3 residues past where the read stops, is filled in from the germline J gene. This sequence joins TRBV30 and TRBJ2-2; TRBD1 matches at 8 bases. CDR1 and CDR2 (germline): GTSNPN, SVGIG (reference sequence). The CDR3 is 13 residues long. This chain's CDR3 is CAGRQGPGEKLFF. The CDR3 bases that were read are TGTGCCGGTAGACAGGGGCCGGGTGAAAAG.

Points on this clone: The observed sequence ends 3 residues before the CDR3 terminus, with the missing tail filled in from the germline J gene. This chain links TRBV6-1 with TRBJ1-2, with unresolved D. From germline, CDR1 is MNHNS and CDR2 SASEGT. CDR3 size: 15 residues. CDR3 sequence: CASSEWSDWVRGYTF. The sequenced CDR3 bases are TGTGCCAGCAGTGAATGGTCGGACTGGGTCAGGGGC.

About this clone: The sequenced fragment ends 3 residues before the CDR3 boundary, so the rest is inferred from the germline J gene. The sample contains more than one DNA sequence encoding this CDR3. The V gene is TRBV6-1, the J gene TRBJ1-3; perhaps TRBD1 as D (6 bases). V lost 3 bases to trimming and J lost 4 bases, with 16 bases between them. This CDR3 is built from 16 residues. Germline V gene data show CDR1 as MNHNS and CDR2 as SASEGT. The CDR3 DNA, read in part, is TGTGCCAGCAGTGAGACAGGTCTCTTTTCAGGAAACACC. Its translation: CASSETGLFSGNT. The full-length CDR3 reads as CASSETGLFSGNTIYF.

Remarks on this clone: The CDR3 goes on 3 residues after the read ends, and that part is filled in from the germline J gene. This rearrangement joins TRBV30 to TRBJ2-2; tentative D call: TRBD1 (5 bases). Per the germline V gene, CDR1 is GTSNPN and CDR2 is SVGIG (reference sequence). The length of the CDR3 is 15 residues. The CDR3 loop reads CAWRGKGPVNEKLFF. The sequenced CDR3 bases are TGTGCCTGGAGAGGAAAGGGGCCAGTTAATGAAAAG.

The part of the CDR3 DNA that was read is TGTGCCAGCAGCTTAGCTGGGCAGGCCCGCTCCTACAATGAG. Translated: CASSLAGQARSYNE. The whole CDR3 reads CASSLAGQARSYNEQFF. The chain is built from TRBV7-2 and TRBJ2-1; D gene ambiguous. Coverage ceases 3 residues before the CDR3 finishes, and the germline J gene fills in the end. CDR1 is SGHTA, CDR2 FQGNSA, per germline. This CDR3 is 17 amino acids long. V was trimmed by 0 bases and J by 0 bases, leaving 12 bases between them.

On this clone itself: The sequence runs out 3 residues before the end of the CDR3; the remainder is reconstructed from the germline J gene. J is TRBJ2-6 and V is TRBV18; unclear D gene. The germline V gene has CDR1 KGHSH and CDR2 LQKENI. CDR3 length: 19 amino acids. The V and J ends lost 0 bases and 0 bases respectively, with 15 bases between them. CDR3 bases read: TGTGCCAGCTCACCACCGATCGGGTTAGTGGGCTCTGGGGCCAACGTC. Its protein is CASSPPIGLVGSGANV. The CDR3 reads in full as CASSPPIGLVGSGANVLTF.

About this clone: The DNA ends 3 residues before the CDR3 does, and the rest of the CDR3 is filled in from the germline J gene. This sequence joins TRBV2 and TRBJ2-5; 9 bases line up with TRBD2. V lost 8 bases, J lost 7 bases, and 14 bases stayed unmatched. Germline V gives CDR1 SNHLY, CDR2 FYNNEI. This CDR3 is 15 amino acids long. Partial CDR3 DNA: TGTGCCAGCGGGAGGGCTAGCGGGGCCCTTTGGACC. It specifies CASGRASGALWT. In full, the CDR3 reads CASGRASGALWTQYF.

As concerns this clone: The read terminates 3 residues before the CDR3 end, so the remaining end is supplied by the germline J gene. The chain employs TRBV18 and TRBJ2-4, with D perhaps TRBD2 (5 bases). The CDR3 loop spans 13 amino acids. Germline V gene data show CDR1 as KGHSH and CDR2 as LQKENI. CDR3 residues: CASSPSRAYGQYF. CDR3 DNA (partial): TGTGCCAGCTCACCCTCGCGGGCGTATGGT.

To note about this clone: The sequenced fragment ends 3 residues before the CDR3 boundary, so the rest is inferred from the germline J gene. J is TRBJ2-7 and V is TRBV20-1; 8 bases are shared with TRBD1. CDR1 is DFQATT, CDR2 SNEGSKA, per germline (reference sequence). The CDR3 consists of 13 residues. J was trimmed by 0 bases and V by 6 bases; bases with no gene match: 4. CDR3: CSARGQDSYEQYF. The sequenced part of the CDR3 DNA is TGCAGTGCGAGGGGACAGGACTCCTACGAG.

In the case of this clone: The DNA ends 3 residues before the CDR3 does, and the rest of the CDR3 is filled in from the germline J gene. This chain joins TRBV19 and TRBJ2-4, with a weak D call TRBD2 (6 bases). The CDR3 is made up of 13 amino acids. The germline V gene encodes CDR1 LNHDA and CDR2 SQIVND (reference sequence). The CDR3 protein is CASSIGREGGQYF. Incomplete CDR3 DNA: TGTGCCAGTAGTATCGGGCGGGAAGGAGGT. Full variable domain (outside the CDR3, taken from reference TRBV19 and TRBJ2-4): DGGITQSPKYLFRKEGQNVTLSCEQNLNHDAMYWYRQDPGQGLRLIYYSQIVNDFQKGDIAEGYSVSREKKESFPLTVTSAQKNPTAFYLCASSIGREGGQYFGAGTRLSVL.

A word on this clone: The sequence runs out 3 residues before the end of the CDR3; the remainder is reconstructed from the germline J gene. The chain has TRBV19 and TRBJ2-3; no clear D. Trimming shortened V by 4 bases and J by 0 bases, and 17 bases separated the two germline ends. The CDR3 runs 17 residues. Germline V gene data show CDR1 as LNHDA and CDR2 as SQIVND (reference sequence). The sequenced CDR3 bases are TGTGCCAGTAGTACCCCCGCCCGGATGACTAGCACAGATACG. Translation gives CASSTPARMTSTDT. The CDR3 in its entirety is CASSTPARMTSTDTQYF.

Concerning this clone itself: The read ends 3 residues before the CDR3 terminus; that terminus is restored from the germline J gene. This chain joins TRBV18 and TRBJ1-1; D is undetermined. In germline, CDR1 is KGHSH, CDR2 LQKENI. The CDR3 covers 14 residues. The CDR3 loop reads CASSLGPGGETAFF. The DNA read from the CDR3 is TGTGCCAGCTCACTTGGCCCGGGTGGAGAGACA.

With regard to this clone: Coverage ceases 3 residues before the CDR3 finishes, and the germline J gene fills in the end. V and J are TRBV20-1 and TRBJ2-2; D unclear. Germline V gene lookup returns CDR1 DFQATT and CDR2 SNEGSKA (reference sequence). Trimming pared 6 bases from V and 0 bases from J, leaving 20 bases between. The CDR3 loop spans 17 amino acids. The part of the CDR3 DNA that was read is TGCAGTGCCCCTAAGCTCCATAACCCGACGAACACCGGGGAG. Protein product: CSAPKLHNPTNTGE. The CDR3 as a whole reads CSAPKLHNPTNTGELFF.

Comment on this clone: The CDR3 end lies 3 residues beyond the end of the read and is filled in from the germline J gene. This chain links TRBV20-1 with TRBJ1-5; TRBD1 agrees at 9 bases. The V gene's germline CDR1 is DFQATT and CDR2 SNEGSKA (reference sequence). CDR3 size: 14 residues. The junction had 7 bases not matched to a gene; V was cut back by 5 bases and J by 5 bases. CDR3 loop: CSAEPTGGDQPQHF. The CDR3 bases that were read are TGCAGTGCTGAACCGACAGGGGGGGATCAGCCC.